These T cell receptor beta chains were read from a single sample in a study of T cells in Graves' hyperthyroidism and ophthalmopathy. TCRdb redid the calling of the multiplex PCR reads with MiXCR, one entry per CDR3 protein. The data hold about 410,000 distinct CDR3 sequences, with 14% to 15% observed a single time. The sample was blood. All receptors come from a man between 18 and 29 years old with Graves' ophthalmopathy. Each CDR3 is given with its conserved first and last residue. Fields, in order: J gene, clone size, D gene, V gene, CDR3 protein, CDR3 DNA. A D gene is named only where the DNA matches it firmly. Size is stated for part of the rows, as once, few or many counts, or as a class when the clone is expanded.

J gene: TRBJ2-7; clone size: .; D gene: .; V gene: TRBV20-1; CDR3 protein: CSARGRLSSYEQYF; CDR3 DNA: TGCAGTGCTAGGGGGCGGCTAAGCTCCTACGAGCAGTACTTC
J gene: TRBJ2-7; clone size: .; D gene: .; V gene: TRBV20-1; CDR3 protein: CSARDSGRHEQYF; CDR3 DNA: TGCAGTGCTAGAGATTCGGGCCGACACGAGCAGTACTTC
J gene: TRBJ2-2; clone size: few; D gene: TRBD1; V gene: TRBV6-5; CDR3 protein: CASSYSDRGNGELFF; CDR3 DNA: TGTGCCAGCAGTTACTCTGACAGGGGGAACGGGGAGCTGTTTTTT
J gene: TRBJ2-3; clone size: many; D gene: .; V gene: TRBV20-1; CDR3 protein: CSAMQGIVVNTQYF; CDR3 DNA: TGCAGTGCTATGCAGGGGATCGTTGTTAATACGCAGTATTTT
J gene: TRBJ2-3; clone size: many; D gene: .; V gene: TRBV7-9; CDR3 protein: CASSPLQISTDTQYF; CDR3 DNA: TGTGCCAGCAGCCCCCTCCAAATTAGCACAGATACGCAGTATTTT
J gene: TRBJ2-5; clone size: many; D gene: .; V gene: TRBV3-1; CDR3 protein: CASSPRDTGGLKYF; CDR3 DNA: TGTGCCAGCAGCCCCCGGGACACTGGGGGTTTGAAGTACTTC
J gene: TRBJ2-1; clone size: many; D gene: .; V gene: TRBV27; CDR3 protein: CASSITSNEQFF; CDR3 DNA: TGTGCCAGCAGTATAACTAGCAATGAGCAGTTCTTC
J gene: TRBJ1-5; clone size: many; D gene: .; V gene: TRBV5-5; CDR3 protein: CASSLEQWGQPQHF; CDR3 DNA: TGTGCCAGCAGCTTGGAACAGTGGGGCCAGCCCCAGCATTTT
J gene: TRBJ1-1; clone size: many; D gene: .; V gene: TRBV12-3/TRBV12-4; CDR3 protein: CASSFGRMMNTEAFF; CDR3 DNA: TGTGCCAGCAGTTTTGGTCGGATGATGAACACTGAAGCTTTCTTT
J gene: TRBJ2-7; clone size: .; D gene: .; V gene: TRBV6-1; CDR3 protein: CAITERVIDEQYF; CDR3 DNA: TGTGCCATCACGGAGAGGGTCATCGACGAGCAGTACTTC
J gene: TRBJ2-3; clone size: many; D gene: TRBD2; V gene: TRBV7-2; CDR3 protein: CASSSRLAAPTDTQYF; CDR3 DNA: TGTGCCAGCAGCTCCCGACTAGCCGCACCCACAGATACGCAGTATTTT
J gene: TRBJ2-5; clone size: many; D gene: TRBD2; V gene: TRBV6-1; CDR3 protein: CASSPQTSGGQETQYF; CDR3 DNA: TGTGCCAGCAGTCCCCAGACTAGCGGGGGCCAAGAGACCCAGTACTTC
J gene: TRBJ2-1; clone size: many; D gene: TRBD2; V gene: TRBV13; CDR3 protein: CASSFPSGGANEQFF; CDR3 DNA: TGTGCCAGCAGCTTTCCTAGCGGGGGGGCCAATGAGCAGTTCTTC
J gene: TRBJ2-3; clone size: many; D gene: TRBD2; V gene: TRBV10-2; CDR3 protein: CANSDSGGADTQYF; CDR3 DNA: TGCGCCAACAGTGATAGCGGGGGTGCAGATACGCAGTATTTT
J gene: TRBJ2-5; clone size: few; D gene: TRBD1; V gene: TRBV6-1; CDR3 protein: CASSPGQGAKYQETQYF; CDR3 DNA: TGTGCCAGCAGCCCCGGACAGGGGGCTAAGTACCAAGAGACCCAGTACTTC
J gene: TRBJ2-1; clone size: many; D gene: TRBD2; V gene: TRBV11-1; CDR3 protein: CASSQLANEQFF; CDR3 DNA: TGTGCCAGCAGCCAACTAGCGAATGAGCAGTTCTTC
J gene: TRBJ2-7; clone size: many; D gene: .; V gene: TRBV30; CDR3 protein: CAWGIREQYF; CDR3 DNA: TGTGCCTGGGGGATTCGCGAGCAGTACTTC
J gene: TRBJ2-1; clone size: .; D gene: .; V gene: TRBV11-3; CDR3 protein: CASSHSTEGRNEQFF; CDR3 DNA: TGTGCCAGCAGCCATTCGACAGAAGGGAGGAATGAGCAGTTCTTC
J gene: TRBJ2-7; clone size: .; D gene: TRBD1; V gene: TRBV12-3/TRBV12-4; CDR3 protein: CASSWGQGKYEQYF; CDR3 DNA: TGTGCCAGCAGTTGGGGACAGGGTAAATACGAGCAGTACTTC
J gene: TRBJ2-7; clone size: few; D gene: TRBD2; V gene: TRBV12-3/TRBV12-4; CDR3 protein: CASSGGGAGGREQYF; CDR3 DNA: TGTGCCAGCAGTGGGGGAGGGGCGGGGGGCCGAGAGCAGTACTTC
J gene: TRBJ2-1; clone size: few; D gene: .; V gene: TRBV4-1; CDR3 protein: CASSQAEGFPEQFF; CDR3 DNA: TGCGCCAGCAGCCAAGCCGAGGGGTTCCCTGAGCAGTTCTTC
J gene: TRBJ2-7; clone size: few; D gene: TRBD1; V gene: TRBV30; CDR3 protein: CAWERQGYEQYF; CDR3 DNA: TGTGCCTGGGAACGACAGGGGTACGAGCAGTACTTC
J gene: TRBJ1-1; clone size: many; D gene: .; V gene: TRBV7-9; CDR3 protein: CASSLDGTEAFF; CDR3 DNA: TGTGCCAGCAGCTTAGACGGAACTGAAGCTTTCTTT
J gene: TRBJ2-7; clone size: .; D gene: .; V gene: TRBV4-2; CDR3 protein: CASSQTGSSSYEQYF; CDR3 DNA: TGTGCCAGCAGCCAGACAGGTTCAAGCTCCTACGAGCAGTACTTC
J gene: TRBJ2-7; clone size: many; D gene: .; V gene: TRBV29-1; CDR3 protein: CSVTGTNSYEQYF; CDR3 DNA: TGCAGCGTTACGGGAACAAACTCCTACGAGCAGTACTTC
J gene: TRBJ1-1; clone size: .; D gene: .; V gene: TRBV6-5; CDR3 protein: CASSYSGGVEAFF; CDR3 DNA: TGTGCCAGCAGTTACTCGGGCGGTGTTGAAGCTTTCTTT
J gene: TRBJ1-6; clone size: .; D gene: TRBD1; V gene: TRBV27; CDR3 protein: CASSLSTGNYNSPLHF; CDR3 DNA: TGTGCCAGCAGTTTATCGACAGGGAATTATAATTCACCCCTCCACTTT
J gene: TRBJ1-2; clone size: many; D gene: TRBD1; V gene: TRBV15; CDR3 protein: CATSRDRGTAPHGYTF; CDR3 DNA: TGTGCCACCAGCAGAGATCGAGGGACAGCGCCTCATGGCTACACCTTC
J gene: TRBJ2-3; clone size: .; D gene: .; V gene: TRBV2; CDR3 protein: CATSRGDTQYF; CDR3 DNA: TGTGCCACCTCTCGGGGGGATACGCAGTATTTT
J gene: TRBJ2-1; clone size: few; D gene: .; V gene: TRBV6-5; CDR3 protein: CASSYSSWDNEQFF; CDR3 DNA: TGTGCCAGCAGTTACTCAAGTTGGGACAATGAGCAGTTCTTC
J gene: TRBJ2-4; clone size: .; D gene: .; V gene: TRBV6-2/TRBV6-3; CDR3 protein: CASSQGWENIQYF; CDR3 DNA: TGTGCCAGCAGTCAGGGGTGGGAAAACATTCAGTACTTC
J gene: TRBJ1-1; clone size: many; D gene: .; V gene: TRBV2; CDR3 protein: CASNEADMSTEAFF; CDR3 DNA: TGTGCCAGCAATGAGGCAGACATGAGCACTGAAGCTTTCTTT
J gene: TRBJ1-1; clone size: many; D gene: .; V gene: TRBV18; CDR3 protein: CASSPRGGGGNTEAFF; CDR3 DNA: TGTGCCAGCTCCCCGAGAGGGGGAGGGGGAAACACTGAAGCTTTCTTT
J gene: TRBJ2-1; clone size: .; D gene: TRBD1; V gene: TRBV24-1; CDR3 protein: CATSDPGTGGHNEQFF; CDR3 DNA: TGTGCCACCAGTGACCCCGGGACAGGGGGCCACAATGAGCAGTTCTTC
J gene: TRBJ1-4; clone size: .; D gene: .; V gene: TRBV19; CDR3 protein: CASNTPGSTNEKLFF; CDR3 DNA: TGTGCCAGTAACACTCCGGGTTCAACTAATGAAAAACTGTTTTTT